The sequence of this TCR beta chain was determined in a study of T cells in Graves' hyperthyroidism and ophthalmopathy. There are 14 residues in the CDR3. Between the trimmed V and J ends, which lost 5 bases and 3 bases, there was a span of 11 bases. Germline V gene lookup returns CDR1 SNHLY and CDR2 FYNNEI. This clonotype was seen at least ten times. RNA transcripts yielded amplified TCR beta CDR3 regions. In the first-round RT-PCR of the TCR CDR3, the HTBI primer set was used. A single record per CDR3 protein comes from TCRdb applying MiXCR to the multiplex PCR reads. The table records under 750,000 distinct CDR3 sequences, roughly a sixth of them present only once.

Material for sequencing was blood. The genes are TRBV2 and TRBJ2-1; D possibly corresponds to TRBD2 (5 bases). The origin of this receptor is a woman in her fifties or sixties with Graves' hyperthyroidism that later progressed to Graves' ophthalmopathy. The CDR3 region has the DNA TGTGCCAGCAGTCCTAGCCGAAACTACAATGAGCAGTTCTTC. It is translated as CASSPSRNYNEQFF. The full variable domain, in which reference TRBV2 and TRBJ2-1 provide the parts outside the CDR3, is EPEVTQTPSHQVTQMGQEVILRCVPISNHLYFYWYRQILGQKVEFLVSFYNNEISEKSEIFDDQFSVERPDGSNFTLKIRSTKLEDSAMYFCASSPSRNYNEQFFGPGTRLTVL.